Listed below are T cell receptor beta chains from one sample, sequenced in a study of blood T cell repertoires in COVID-19. The data were produced by immunoSEQ multiplex PCR, yet TCRdb's version contains in-frame clones alone and is incomplete. The sample includes 350,000 or so clones, roughly nine tenths of them seen just once. Sequencing was done on a sample of peripheral blood. The receptors were gathered from a woman in her sixties with COVID-19, enrolled during active disease. The CDR3 runs from the conserved cysteine through the conserved F or W. Each record gives: CDR3 DNA, CDR3 protein, clone size, D gene, J gene, V gene. D genes are given only for firm matches. Rows may omit the clone size; those that give it use once, few, many or a size class.

CDR3nt: TGTGCCAGCAGCCCAACAGGTCCTGGAATGAACACTGAAGCTTTCTTT
CDR3aa: CASSPTGPGMNTEAFF
abundance: few
d_gene: -
j_gene: TRBJ1-1
v_gene: TRBV7-9

CDR3nt: TGTGCCAGCAGCAGAGCAGCGAGCACCGGGGAGCTGTTTTTT
CDR3aa: CASSRAASTGELFF
abundance: -
d_gene: -
j_gene: TRBJ2-2
v_gene: TRBV7-3

CDR3nt: TGTGCCAGCAGTTTAGCAGGGGGGTACTATGGCTACACCTTC
CDR3aa: CASSLAGGYYGYTF
abundance: -
d_gene: TRBD1
j_gene: TRBJ1-2
v_gene: TRBV27

CDR3nt: TGTGCCAGCAGCCAGACAGGGGGGCTCAACTATGGCTACACCTTC
CDR3aa: CASSQTGGLNYGYTF
abundance: -
d_gene: TRBD1
j_gene: TRBJ1-2
v_gene: TRBV7-8

CDR3nt: TGCGCCAGCAGCCAAGATGGCCAGGGCCTCGAGCAGTACTTC
CDR3aa: CASSQDGQGLEQYF
abundance: many
d_gene: -
j_gene: TRBJ2-7
v_gene: TRBV4-1

CDR3nt: TGTGCCAGTAGTAGAAAGACAGGATACACTGAAGCTTTCTTT
CDR3aa: CASSRKTGYTEAFF
abundance: -
d_gene: -
j_gene: TRBJ1-1
v_gene: TRBV19

CDR3nt: TGTGCCAGCAGCCAGCAAACAGGGACCTATGGCTACACCTTC
CDR3aa: CASSQQTGTYGYTF
abundance: once
d_gene: -
j_gene: TRBJ1-2
v_gene: TRBV14

CDR3nt: TGCGCCAGCAGCTTGGGTTTAGGCGGGGAGACCCAGTACTTC
CDR3aa: CASSLGLGGETQYF
abundance: -
d_gene: -
j_gene: TRBJ2-5
v_gene: TRBV5-1

CDR3nt: TGCAGCGTTGGTCAGGGTTTTGGCCAAGAGACCCAGTACTTC
CDR3aa: CSVGQGFGQETQYF
abundance: -
d_gene: -
j_gene: TRBJ2-5
v_gene: TRBV29-1

CDR3nt: TGTGCCAGCAGGCCGGTCGGGGGATCATCCTACAATGAGCAGTTCTTC
CDR3aa: CASRPVGGSSYNEQFF
abundance: -
d_gene: -
j_gene: TRBJ2-1
v_gene: TRBV27